Listed below are T cell receptor beta chains from one sample, sequenced in a study of T cells after yellow fever vaccination. Via MiXCR, TCRdb re-called the 5' RACE reads, giving one row per CDR3 protein. The sample lists about 430,000 distinct CDR3 sequences; roughly a sixth were seen once. The source was PBMCs, collected before the yellow fever booster vaccination. The source is a man aged 18 to 30 who received the YFV17D yellow fever vaccine. CDR3s include the opening cysteine and the closing phenylalanine or tryptophan. The D gene is left open where the match is weak. A row's size may be missing; if present it is once, few, many or a size class.

TRBJ2-7,TRBV7-3,few,NA,CASSLSGVESDEQYF
TRBJ2-4,TRBV7-3,few,NA,CASSLTSQGDIQYF
TRBJ2-3,TRBV10-3,NA,TRBD1,CASQGAPTDTQYF
TRBJ1-4,TRBV7-2,few,NA,CASSSGQRRGLFF
TRBJ1-1,TRBV4-2,NA,NA,CASSQAARLNAEAFF
TRBJ1-6,TRBV29-1,few,TRBD1,CSVKTGRDSPLHF
TRBJ1-6,TRBV7-2,NA,NA,CASSQRDLRSYNSPLHF
TRBJ2-7,TRBV5-6,many,NA,CASSLTGDSYEQYF
TRBJ1-2,TRBV10-3,few,TRBD1,CAIRGTDRANYGYTF
TRBJ2-2,TRBV5-1,NA,NA,CATREETGELFF
TRBJ2-3,TRBV5-1,few,NA,CASSLLLGLVTDTQYF
TRBJ2-4,TRBV28,few,TRBD2,CATSGGSQNIQYF
TRBJ1-6,TRBV9,NA,TRBD1,CASSVEGTGYNSPLHF
TRBJ2-5,TRBV10-3,NA,TRBD2,CAISESKSGGAQETQYF
TRBJ2-5,TRBV5-1,few,NA,CASSPNIGVGKTQYF
TRBJ1-5,TRBV7-3,many,NA,CASSLKGILSNQPQHF
TRBJ1-1,TRBV11-2,NA,TRBD1,CASSLWGRGTGNTEAFF
TRBJ2-6,TRBV20-1,few,NA,CSARGLGSSGANVLTF
TRBJ2-1,TRBV20-1,NA,NA,CSARGTTNYNEQFF
TRBJ2-7,TRBV20-1,NA,TRBD1,CSARTTGVLSYEQYF
TRBJ1-6,TRBV25-1,few,TRBD1,CASSGGIGDSFNSPLHF
TRBJ2-1,TRBV7-2,once,NA,CASSWSYNEQFF
TRBJ2-7,TRBV29-1,NA,TRBD1,CSVEGTGRSYEQYF
TRBJ2-3,TRBV10-3,few,TRBD1,CAITADRASTDTQYF
TRBJ1-2,TRBV7-9,few,NA,CASSLVGTYGYTF
TRBJ1-5,TRBV6-5,NA,TRBD1,CATGQSNQPQHF